What follows are 30 T cell receptor beta chains derived from one specimen sequenced in a study of shared clonotypes between healthy human individuals. The naive CD8 population came from CD45RO-negative cells selected for CCR7, without terminally differentiated effector memory CD45RA+ cells. Profiling relied on immunoSEQ multiplex PCR, and the TCRdb table lists in-frame clones only, not all of them. The sample has roughly 850,000 clones, 90% to 97% seen once. Sequenced: naive CD8+ T cells sorted from blood. Receptors were obtained from a man aged 30-40 years in good health.

V usage is TRBV6-6 and J usage is TRBJ1-5; 11 nucleotides line up with TRBD1. This CDR3 has 15 amino acids. The ends lost 2 bases at V and 6 bases at J; junction bases unmatched: 3. Germline V gene sequence: CDR1 MNHNY, CDR2 SVGAGI (reference sequence). The CDR3 spells CASSYGQGAGQPQHF. The DNA for the CDR3 is TGTGCCAGCAGTTACGGACAGGGGGCAGGTCAGCCCCAGCATTTT.

As regards this clone: In the same sample, other DNA sequences code for this CDR3. The CDR3 DNA reads TGCGCCAGCAGCCCCGGGACAGGAACCTACGAGCAGTACTTC. Translated: CASSPGTGTYEQYF. J is TRBJ2-7 and V is TRBV5-1; the match to TRBD1 covers 8 bases. Germline V CDR1 and CDR2: SGHRS, YFSETQ. CDR3 size: 14 residues. V was clipped by 4 bases and J by 2 bases; unmatched bases: 5.

The chain joins TRBV29-1 to TRBJ2-2; D gene ambiguous. From germline, CDR1 is SQVTM and CDR2 ANQGSEA. V dropped 0 bases and J dropped 6 bases, with 8 bases sitting between them. The CDR3 length is 13 residues. CDR3 protein: CSVEDHRPGELFF. CDR3 coding DNA: TGCAGCGTTGAAGATCATCGACCCGGGGAGCTGTTTTTT.

This sequence joins TRBV7-2 and TRBJ2-1; either TRBD1 or TRBD2 may fit D (5 bases each). With 0 bases removed from V and 9 bases from J, the gap between germline ends came to 24 bases. Germline V gene lookup returns CDR1 SGHTA and CDR2 FQGNSA. CDR3 length equals 18 residues. CDR3 sequence reads: CASSLATERRGARGEQFF. DNA of the CDR3: TGTGCCAGCAGCTTAGCCACCGAGCGGAGAGGGGCCCGGGGTGAGCAGTTCTTC.

The chain has TRBV11-2 and TRBJ2-7; D call uncertain. Germline CDR1 reads SGHAT; CDR2 reads FQNNGV. The CDR3 loop spans 14 amino acids. The V and J ends lost 5 bases and 0 bases respectively, with 11 bases between them. Here the CDR3 reads CASSLGPLSYEQYF. The CDR3 region has the DNA TGTGCCAGCAGCCTAGGTCCCCTCTCCTACGAGCAGTACTTC.

V and J are TRBV7-9 and TRBJ1-2, with TRBD1 identical over 10 bases. V shed 2 bases, J shed 8 bases, and the junction held 11 bases outside the gene matches. Germline V gene data show CDR1 as SEHNR and CDR2 as FQNEAQ (reference sequence). The CDR3 spans 16 residues. The CDR3: CASSLKRDRGTGGYTF. In nucleotides, the CDR3 is TGTGCCAGCAGCTTAAAGAGGGACAGGGGAACTGGCGGCTACACCTTC.

The chain employs TRBV4-3 and TRBJ2-1, with D perhaps TRBD1 or TRBD2 (5 bases each). The V end lost 3 bases, the J end lost 10 bases, and 10 bases lay between the germline ends. The CDR3 is 12 residues long. Germline loops: CDR1 LGHNA, CDR2 YSLEER. The CDR3 nucleotides read TGCGCCAGCAGCCAGGGGACGGGGGAGCAGTTCTTC. It codes for CASSQGTGEQFF.

This sequence joins TRBV7-9 and TRBJ2-1; D is ambiguous. With 5 bases removed from V and 2 bases from J, the gap between germline ends came to 13 bases. The CDR3 extends over 15 amino acids. Germline V gene data show CDR1 as SEHNR and CDR2 as FQNEAQ (reference sequence). As DNA, the CDR3 is TGTGCCAGCAGCACCTCGTCCCAAGCCTACAATGAGCAGTTCTTC. Its translation is CASSTSSQAYNEQFF.

This clone came up a few times. The rearrangement uses TRBV9 and TRBJ2-1; no clear D. The CDR3 consists of 12 residues. The V and J ends lost 2 bases and 4 bases respectively, with 4 bases between them. The germline CDR1 and CDR2 sequences are SGDLS and YYNGEE. CDR3: CASSVRYNEQFF. CDR3 bases: TGTGCCAGCAGCGTCCGTTACAATGAGCAGTTCTTC.

This chain links TRBV7-8 with TRBJ2-7; unclear D gene. V was shortened by 4 bases and J by 7 bases, with 14 bases between the two germline ends. CDR3 length: 13 amino acids. Germline CDR1 is SGHVS and CDR2 is FQNEAQ. Here the CDR3 reads CASSSHLLREQYF. The CDR3 bases are TGTGCCAGCAGCTCCCACCTTTTGCGTGAGCAGTACTTC.

V gene TRBV11-1 combines with J gene TRBJ2-5; TRBD2 agrees at 14 bases. Germline V CDR1 and CDR2: SGHAT, FQDESV (reference sequence). This CDR3 is 16 amino acids long. The V gene end was trimmed by 3 bases and the J gene end by 2 bases; junction bases not matched to a gene: 2. The CDR3 DNA reads as TGTGCCAGCAGCTTGGGGACTAGCGGGAGTCAAGAGACCCAGTACTTC. It translates to CASSLGTSGSQETQYF.

The chain links TRBV13 to TRBJ2-7; D uncertain. The CDR3 extends over 12 amino acids. V lost 5 bases, J lost 3 bases, and 8 bases lay in between. The germline V gene encodes CDR1 PRHDT and CDR2 FYEKMQ (reference sequence). CDR3 loop: CASSPSNYEQYF. The CDR3 DNA reads TGTGCCAGCAGCCCATCGAACTACGAGCAGTACTTC.

The chain joins TRBV7-9 to TRBJ1-2; D uncertain. The CDR3 totals 12 residues. The germline V gene has CDR1 SEHNR and CDR2 FQNEAQ (reference sequence). Trimming took 2 bases from V and 6 from J, leaving 7 bases between them. CDR3 nucleotide sequence: TGTGCCAGCAGCTTATTAGGCGATGGCTACACCTTC. Translated: CASSLLGDGYTF.

This CDR3 reads CASRNSLYGYTF. For the CDR3, the DNA is TGTGCCAGCAGAAACAGCCTATATGGCTACACCTTC. This chain uses TRBV27 with TRBJ1-2; no definite D call. Germline assignment: CDR1 MNHEY and CDR2 SMNVEV (reference sequence). The germline V and J ends were trimmed by 6 bases and 5 bases, with 10 bases remaining between them. The CDR3 extends over 12 amino acids.

The J gene is TRBJ2-7, the V gene TRBV27; maybe TRBD2 (7 bases). The V gene's germline CDR1 is MNHEY and CDR2 SMNVEV (reference sequence). V dropped 6 bases and J dropped 4 bases, with 22 bases sitting between them. The CDR3 is 16 residues long. CDR3 sequence reads: CASSSPGGHGMYEQYF. The CDR3 nucleotides are TGTGCCAGCAGCTCCCCGGGGGGCCATGGTATGTACGAGCAGTACTTC.

This chain uses TRBV6-4 with TRBJ2-2; D call uncertain. CDR3 length: 13 amino acids. V lost 8 bases, J lost 6 bases, and 13 bases lay in between. From germline, CDR1 is MRHNA and CDR2 SNTAGT. The CDR3 sequence: CASRPAASGELFF. In nucleotides, the CDR3 is TGTGCCAGCCGCCCCGCGGCGTCCGGGGAGCTGTTTTTT.

The rearrangement joins TRBV7-2 to TRBJ2-7; no clear D gene. In germline, CDR1 is SGHTA, CDR2 FQGNSA. This CDR3 region has 13 residues. The V and J ends lost 6 bases and 3 bases respectively, with 12 bases between them. The CDR3 region has the DNA TGTGCCAGCAGTTCTACGCCGTTCTACGAGCAGTACTTC. This codes for CASSSTPFYEQYF.

The J gene is TRBJ1-3, the V gene TRBV4-1; the D gene is possibly TRBD1 (5 bases). Germline CDR1 MGHRA, CDR2 YSYEKL. Trimming removed 3 bases from V and 0 bases from J, with 27 bases in between. This CDR3 region has 21 residues. The CDR3 loop reads CASSQIRTREFLLHSGNTIYF. CDR3 bases: TGCGCCAGCAGCCAGATCCGGACCAGGGAATTCCTACTCCACTCTGGAAACACCATATATTTT.

This rearrangement joins TRBV5-4 to TRBJ1-1; D unclear. Germline loops: CDR1 SGHNT, CDR2 YYREEE (reference sequence). This CDR3 has 12 residues. Trimming took off 4 bases at V and 2 bases at J, with 6 bases between the two ends. CDR3 sequence reads: CASSNSNTEAFF. The CDR3 bases are TGTGCCAGCAGCAACTCCAACACTGAAGCTTTCTTT.

V and J are TRBV2 and TRBJ2-1; TRBD2 aligns across 14 bases. The CDR3 length is 14 residues. V lost 5 bases, J lost 9 bases, and 3 bases stayed unmatched. Germline assignment: CDR1 SNHLY and CDR2 FYNNEI. CDR3 coding DNA: TGTGCCAGCAGTACGGGACTAGCGGGAGTTGAGCAGTTCTTC. Protein sequence: CASSTGLAGVEQFF.

The V and J genes are TRBV5-1 and TRBJ2-7; 7 bases map to TRBD2. V was clipped by 0 bases and J by 2 bases; unmatched bases: 11. The CDR3 has 17 amino acids. The germline V gene has CDR1 SGHRS and CDR2 YFSETQ. CDR3 sequence reads: CASSLAESGITAYEQYF. In DNA, the CDR3 is TGCGCCAGCAGCTTGGCTGAGAGCGGGATCACCGCCTACGAGCAGTACTTC.

The V gene is TRBV4-3, the J gene TRBJ2-5, with TRBD1 as a possible D gene (5 bases). Germline V CDR1 and CDR2: LGHNA, YSLEER. The CDR3 runs 14 residues. The V and J ends lost 2 bases and 8 bases respectively, with 15 bases between them. The CDR3 DNA follows: TGCGCCAGCAGCCAATATCCAGGGTTGGTAACCCAGTACTTC. It encodes CASSQYPGLVTQYF.

This sequence joins TRBV6-5 and TRBJ2-2; D uncertain. There are 14 residues in the CDR3. Germline-derived CDR1 and CDR2 are MNHEY and SVGAGI. V lost 6 bases to trimming and J lost 1 base, with 9 bases between them. CDR3 sequence: CASRARQNTGELFF. CDR3 in DNA: TGTGCCAGCAGGGCACGACAGAACACCGGGGAGCTGTTTTTT.

The rearrangement uses TRBV15 and TRBJ1-1, with D uncertain. The CDR3 is 14 amino acids. The V gene lost 1 base and the J gene lost 4 bases, with 10 bases spanning the gap. CDR1 LNHNV and CDR2 YYDKDF come from the germline V gene (reference sequence). The CDR3 region has the DNA TGTGCCACCAGCAGAGTCAGGAGGGCCACTGAAGCTTTCTTT. It specifies CATSRVRRATEAFF.

The V call is TRBV29-1, the J call TRBJ2-1, with D possibly TRBD1 on 5 matching bases. CDR3 length equals 13 residues. Germline CDR1 is SQVTM and CDR2 is ANQGSEA. Trimming removed 5 bases from V and 2 bases from J, with 10 bases in between. Written as DNA, the CDR3 is TGCAGCGTTAAGGGGATGGCCTACAATGAGCAGTTCTTC. Translation: CSVKGMAYNEQFF.

Comments on this clone: The sample carries other DNA sequences with the same CDR3. The rearrangement joins TRBV6-5 to TRBJ2-7, with no clear D. Germline V lookup: CDR1 MNHEY, CDR2 SVGAGI. The V gene lost 0 bases and the J gene lost 0 bases, with 6 bases spanning the gap. The CDR3 is 14 amino acids. DNA of the CDR3: TGTGCCAGCAGTTACTCAAGCAGCTCCTACGAGCAGTACTTC. Its translation: CASSYSSSSYEQYF.

V usage is TRBV7-9 and J usage is TRBJ2-3; 9 bases match TRBD2. This CDR3 region has 19 residues. V lost 5 bases, J lost 1 base, and 16 bases stayed unmatched. Germline loops: CDR1 SEHNR, CDR2 FQNEAQ (reference sequence). CDR3 loop: CASSGDMRREGPGTDTQYF. The CDR3 coding sequence is TGTGCCAGCAGCGGCGATATGAGGCGGGAGGGCCCGGGCACAGATACGCAGTATTTT. Full variable domain (missing parts from reference TRBV7-9 and TRBJ2-3): DTGVSQNPRHKITKRGQNVTFRCDPISEHNRLYWYRQTLGQGPEFLTYFQNEAQLEKSRLLSDRFSAERPKGSFSTLEIQRTEQGDSAMYLCASSGDMRREGPGTDTQYFGPGTRLTVL.

This clone came up once. The V gene is TRBV4-1, the J gene TRBJ1-1; unclear D gene. CDR1 and CDR2 from the germline V gene are MGHRA and YSYEKL. The CDR3 is 13 residues long. Trimming took off 5 bases at V and 4 bases at J, with 11 bases between the two ends. This chain's CDR3 is CASSSGVPTEAFF. The CDR3, as DNA: TGCGCCAGCAGCTCTGGTGTTCCCACTGAAGCTTTCTTT.

The chain employs TRBV4-3 and TRBJ1-2, with 11 nucleotides matching TRBD1. The CDR3 contains 17 residues. V trimming: 0 bases; J trimming: 2 bases; junction bases outside the gene matches: 5. In germline, CDR1 is LGHNA, CDR2 YSLEER. CDR3 sequence reads: CASSQDHGQGANYGYTF. The CDR3 DNA reads TGCGCCAGCAGCCAAGATCATGGACAGGGGGCAAACTATGGCTACACCTTC.

This clone was seen only once. The chain is built from TRBV21-1 and TRBJ1-5; the listed D gene, TRBD1, was not tested against the DNA. TRBV21-1 is marked as a pseudogene. The CDR3 sequence is 15 residues long. The CDR3 nucleotides read TGTGCCAGCAGCGCCCGGGACAGATCGGATCAGCCCCAGCATTTT. This sequence encodes CASSARDRSDQPQHF.